Below, 6 T cell receptor beta chains from the same sample are listed, as sequenced in a study of blood T cell repertoires in COVID-19. The repertoire was sequenced with immunoSEQ multiplex PCR; TCRdb's copy has only in-frame clones and lacks some. The table shows about 220,000 clones, with 85% to 90% occurring only once. Sequenced input: PBMCs or T cells enriched from blood (not recorded which). The receptors shown here come from a man aged 30 to 45 who had been exposed to COVID-19.

The chain uses TRBV5-5 and TRBJ2-7; D gene ambiguous. Germline CDR1 SGHKS, CDR2 YYEKEE (reference sequence). This CDR3 is built from 15 residues. Trimming removed 5 bases from V and 4 bases from J, with 19 bases in between. The CDR3 bases are TGTGCCAGCAGGGGCTCAATCGATACGGTTTACGAGCAGTACTTC. Translating it yields CASRGSIDTVYEQYF.

The V and J genes are TRBV6-2 or TRBV6-3 and TRBJ2-7; 12 bases match TRBD1. Trimming cost V 5 bases and J 5 bases; bases outside gene matches: 7. Germline V CDR1 and CDR2: MNHEY, SVGEGT. This CDR3 is 15 amino acids long. Here the CDR3 reads CASSTRGTGGHEQYF. The DNA for the CDR3 is TGTGCCAGCAGTACCCGCGGGACAGGGGGCCACGAGCAGTACTTC.

The CDR3 here is CASKGDSSTGELFF. CDR3 nucleotides: TGTGCCAGTAAAGGAGACAGTTCAACCGGGGAGCTGTTTTTT. The gene calls are TRBV19 and TRBJ2-2, with D perhaps matching TRBD1 (5 bases). With 7 bases removed from V and 5 bases from J, the gap between germline ends came to 14 bases. The germline V gene has CDR1 LNHDA and CDR2 SQIVND (reference sequence). This CDR3 is 14 amino acids long.

The rearrangement joins TRBV15 to TRBJ1-2; D call uncertain. The CDR3 sequence is 13 residues long. V shed 0 bases and J shed 9 bases, with 11 bases lying between them. Germline V gene lookup returns CDR1 LNHNV and CDR2 YYDKDF (reference sequence). The CDR3 nucleotides are TGTGCCACCAGCAGAGAAATTTCAGTTCGCTACACCTTC. Translating it yields CATSREISVRYTF.

The genes are TRBV5-1 and TRBJ2-1, with a tentative D call TRBD1 (6 bases). Germline CDR1 reads SGHRS; CDR2 reads YFSETQ. The CDR3 consists of 13 residues. The germline V and J ends were trimmed by 8 bases and 3 bases, with 12 bases remaining between them. The CDR3 DNA follows: TGCGCCAGTATAGGGACAAACTACAATGAGCAGTTCTTC. This gives the protein CASIGTNYNEQFF.

This chain joins TRBV5-1 and TRBJ2-2, with 7 bases identical to TRBD1. V trimming: 7 bases; J trimming: 4 bases; junction bases outside the gene matches: 13. In germline, CDR1 is SGHRS, CDR2 YFSETQ. CDR3 size: 16 residues. This chain's CDR3 is CASATRGGAGTGELFF. The CDR3 DNA reads as TGCGCCAGCGCTACTCGAGGGGGCGCCGGCACCGGGGAGCTGTTTTTT.